A single T cell receptor (beta chain) is shown here with its context. The data derive from a study of blood T cell repertoires in COVID-19. Overall study context: Italy, Spain and the United States were the sources of the convalescent and acute COVID-19 samples. PBMCs, B-cell-depleted T cells, or T cells were the source of the cDNA or gDNA that made up the material.

The junction had 7 bases not matched to a gene; V was cut back by 3 bases and J by 5 bases. The CDR3 covers 17 residues. CDR1 and CDR2 from the germline V gene are SEHNR and FQNEAQ (reference sequence). Study members were between roughly 18 and 100 years old and lived in approximately 25 US regions. Study processing details: Cell counts per sample came from amplifying reference gene primers. This table comes from immunoSEQ multiplex PCR, and its TCRdb copy is limited to in-frame clones, with some not included. V, J and clone size reflect that table, while D and trimming were determined from the DNA. The sample shows some 250,000 clones, around 86% of them seen only once.

This chain uses TRBV7-9 with TRBJ2-7; TRBD2 matches at 16 bases. This TCR came from a man between 18 and 29 years old who had recovered from COVID-19. The sequenced sample was PBMCs or T cells enriched from blood (not recorded which). CDR3 amino acids: CASSLEGLAGGSDEQYF. The CDR3 DNA reads as TGTGCCAGCAGCTTGGAGGGACTAGCGGGAGGGTCTGACGAGCAGTACTTC.